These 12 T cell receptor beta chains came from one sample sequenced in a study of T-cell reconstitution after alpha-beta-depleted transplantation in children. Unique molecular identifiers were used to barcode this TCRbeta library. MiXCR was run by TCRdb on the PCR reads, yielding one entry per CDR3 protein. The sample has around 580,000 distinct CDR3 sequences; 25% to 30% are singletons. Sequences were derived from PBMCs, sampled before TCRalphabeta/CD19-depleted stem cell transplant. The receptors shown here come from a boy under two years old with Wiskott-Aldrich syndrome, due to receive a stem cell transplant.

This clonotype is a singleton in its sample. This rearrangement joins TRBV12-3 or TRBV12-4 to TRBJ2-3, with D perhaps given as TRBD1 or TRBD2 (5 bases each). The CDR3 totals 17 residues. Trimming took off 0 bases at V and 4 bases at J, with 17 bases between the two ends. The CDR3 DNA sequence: TGTGCCAGCAGTTTAGCGGTAGGGGAGCCGGGCCCAGATACGCAGTATTTT. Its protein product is CASSLAVGEPGPDTQYF.

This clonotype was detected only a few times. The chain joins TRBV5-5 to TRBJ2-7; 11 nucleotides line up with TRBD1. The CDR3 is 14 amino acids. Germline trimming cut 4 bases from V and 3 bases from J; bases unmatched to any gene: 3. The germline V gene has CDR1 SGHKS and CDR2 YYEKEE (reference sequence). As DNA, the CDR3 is TGTGCCAGCAGCGCCGGGACAGGGGGCTACGAGCAGTACTTC. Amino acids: CASSAGTGGYEQYF.

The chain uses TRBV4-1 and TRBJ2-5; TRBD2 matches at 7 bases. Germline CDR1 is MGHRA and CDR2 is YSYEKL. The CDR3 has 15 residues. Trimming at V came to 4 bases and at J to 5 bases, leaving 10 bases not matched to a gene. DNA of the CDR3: TGCGCCAGCAGCCTCAATCTAGCGGTGGGGGAGACCCAGTACTTC. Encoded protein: CASSLNLAVGETQYF.

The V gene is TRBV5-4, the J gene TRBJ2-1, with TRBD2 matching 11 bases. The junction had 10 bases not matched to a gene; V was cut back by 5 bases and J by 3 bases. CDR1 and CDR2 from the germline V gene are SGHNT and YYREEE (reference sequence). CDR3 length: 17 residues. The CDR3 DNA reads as TGTGCCAGCAGTTTCTTAGCTACTAGCGGGAGCTACAATGAGCAGTTCTTC. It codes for CASSFLATSGSYNEQFF.

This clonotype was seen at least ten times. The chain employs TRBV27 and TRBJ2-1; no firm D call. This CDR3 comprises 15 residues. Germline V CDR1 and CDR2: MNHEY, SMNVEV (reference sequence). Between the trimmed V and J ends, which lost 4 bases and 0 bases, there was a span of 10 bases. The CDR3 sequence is CASSSRKSSYNEQFF. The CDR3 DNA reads TGTGCCAGCAGTTCCCGCAAGAGCTCCTACAATGAGCAGTTCTTC.

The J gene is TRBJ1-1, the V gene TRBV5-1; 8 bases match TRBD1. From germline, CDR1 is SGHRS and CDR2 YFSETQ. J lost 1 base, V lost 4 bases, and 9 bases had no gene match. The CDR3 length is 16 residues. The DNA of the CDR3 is TGCGCCAGCAGCCCTCGCGGACAGGGTTCGAACACTGAAGCTTTCTTT. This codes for CASSPRGQGSNTEAFF. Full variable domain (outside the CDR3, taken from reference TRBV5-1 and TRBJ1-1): KAGVTQTPRYLIKTRGQQVTLSCSPISGHRSVSWYQQTPGQGLQFLFEYFSETQRNKGNFPGRFSGRQFSNSRSEMNVSTLELGDSALYLCASSPRGQGSNTEAFFGQGTRLTVV.

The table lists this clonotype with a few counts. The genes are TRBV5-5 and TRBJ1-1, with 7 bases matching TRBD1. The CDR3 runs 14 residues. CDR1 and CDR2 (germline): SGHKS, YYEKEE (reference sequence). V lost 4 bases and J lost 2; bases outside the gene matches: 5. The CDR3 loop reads CASSPGQSNTEAFF. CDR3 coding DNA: TGTGCCAGCAGCCCGGGACAGAGTAACACTGAAGCTTTCTTT.

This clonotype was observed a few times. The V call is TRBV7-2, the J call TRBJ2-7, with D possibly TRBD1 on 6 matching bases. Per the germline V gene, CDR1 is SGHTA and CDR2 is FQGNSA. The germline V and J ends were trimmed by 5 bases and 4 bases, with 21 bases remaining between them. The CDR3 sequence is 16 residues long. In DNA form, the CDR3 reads TGTGCCAGCAGCCCGCCCCTGGGACACCGATTTTACGAGCAGTACTTC. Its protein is CASSPPLGHRFYEQYF.

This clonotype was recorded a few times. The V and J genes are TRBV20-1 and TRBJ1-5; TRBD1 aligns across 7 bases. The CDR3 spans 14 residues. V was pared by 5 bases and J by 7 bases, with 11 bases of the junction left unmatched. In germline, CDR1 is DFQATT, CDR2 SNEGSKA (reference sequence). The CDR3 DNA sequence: TGCAGTGCTCAGGGGAACTCAGGGGGGCAGCCCCAGCATTTT. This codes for CSAQGNSGGQPQHF.

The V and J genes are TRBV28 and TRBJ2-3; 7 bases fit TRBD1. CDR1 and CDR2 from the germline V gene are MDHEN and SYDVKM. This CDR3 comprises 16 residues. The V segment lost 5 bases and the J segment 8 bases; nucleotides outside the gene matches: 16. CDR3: CASSDPGQYRGGTQYF. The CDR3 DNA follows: TGTGCCAGCAGTGATCCGGGACAGTACCGAGGCGGTACGCAGTATTTT.

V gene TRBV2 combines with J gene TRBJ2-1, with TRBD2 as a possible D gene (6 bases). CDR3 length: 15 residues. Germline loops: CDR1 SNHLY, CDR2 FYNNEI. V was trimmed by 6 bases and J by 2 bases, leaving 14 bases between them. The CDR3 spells CASSYSGDTYNEQFF. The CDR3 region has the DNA TGTGCCAGCAGCTATAGCGGAGACACCTACAATGAGCAGTTCTTC.

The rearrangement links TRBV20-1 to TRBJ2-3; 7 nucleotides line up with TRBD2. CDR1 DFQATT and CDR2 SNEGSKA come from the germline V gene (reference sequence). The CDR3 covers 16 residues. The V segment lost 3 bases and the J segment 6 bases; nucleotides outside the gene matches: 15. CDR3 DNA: TGCAGTGCTAGTAGCCCCAGCGGGACCTGGAAGGATACGCAGTATTTT. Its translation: CSASSPSGTWKDTQYF.